The 18 T cell receptor beta chains given below trace back to one sample, sequenced in a study of shared T cell receptors in the human thymus. The assay was immunoSEQ multiplex PCR, and TCRdb's table has in-frame clones only and misses some. The sample lists 650,000 to 950,000 clones, approximately 85% seen once, with 0.008% to 0.011% in the top ten. These data also formed part of another study, on human thymus T cells.

Sequencing input: thymocytes. These receptors were obtained from a girl under three years old with a congenital heart defect.

The chain uses TRBV7-2 and TRBJ1-2; no clear D. This CDR3 comprises 13 residues. Trimming shortened V by 5 bases and J by 7 bases, and 14 bases separated the two germline ends. Germline V gives CDR1 SGHTA, CDR2 FQGNSA. This CDR3 reads CASSPEGEGGYTF. The CDR3 DNA follows: TGTGCCAGCAGCCCGGAGGGTGAGGGTGGCTACACCTTC.

The CDR3 here is CASLAPVTYEQYF. The CDR3 DNA reads as TGTGCCAGCCTAGCGCCAGTCACCTACGAGCAGTACTTC. The rearrangement links TRBV28 to TRBJ2-7; possible D gene TRBD2, 6 bases. The V gene's germline CDR1 is MDHEN and CDR2 SYDVKM. The V and J ends lost 8 bases and 2 bases respectively, with 13 bases between them. CDR3 length: 13 residues. The full variable domain, its missing parts supplied by reference TRBV28 and TRBJ2-7, is DVKVTQSSRYLVKRTGEKVFLECVQDMDHENMFWYRQDPGLGLRLIYFSYDVKMKEKGDIPEGYSVSREKKERFSLILESASTNQTSMYLCASLAPVTYEQYFGPGTRLTVT.

This chain joins TRBV4-1 and TRBJ1-3; 7 nucleotides match TRBD1. V dropped 1 base and J dropped 0; count of bases not matched to a gene: 18. This CDR3 has 21 residues. CDR1 and CDR2 (germline): MGHRA, YSYEKL. CDR3 bases: TGCGCCAGCAGCCAAGGGCCAGGGGGTTCTTTCCCTTATCTCTCTGGAAACACCATATATTTT. Its translation is CASSQGPGGSFPYLSGNTIYF.

This rearrangement joins TRBV6-1 to TRBJ1-2, with a weak D call TRBD1 (5 bases). V lost 6 bases and J 6 bases, leaving 14 bases between the germline ends. Germline loops: CDR1 MNHNS, CDR2 SASEGT. The CDR3 extends over 13 amino acids. The chain's CDR3 is CASRPTVRDGYTF. The CDR3 coding sequence is TGTGCCAGCAGGCCGACAGTAAGAGATGGCTACACCTTC.

V gene TRBV19 combines with J gene TRBJ2-3; the match to TRBD2 covers 8 bases. Looked up from germline, CDR1 is LNHDA and CDR2 is SQIVND (reference sequence). The V gene end was trimmed by 2 bases and the J gene end by 2 bases; junction bases not matched to a gene: 15. The CDR3 runs 19 residues. As DNA, the CDR3 is TGTGCCAGTAGTATACCCCTCAGCGGCGAGCGGGGGTTCACAGATACGCAGTATTTT. Amino acid sequence: CASSIPLSGERGFTDTQYF. The full variable domain, rest sourced from reference TRBV19 and TRBJ2-3, is DGGITQSPKYLFRKEGQNVTLSCEQNLNHDAMYWYRQDPGQGLRLIYYSQIVNDFQKGDIAEGYSVSREKKESFPLTVTSAQKNPTAFYLCASSIPLSGERGFTDTQYFGPGTRLTVL.

The V call is TRBV6-1, the J call TRBJ2-5, with 7 nucleotides matching TRBD2. This CDR3 region has 12 residues. The ends lost 3 bases at V and 5 bases at J; junction bases unmatched: 0. Germline V gene lookup returns CDR1 MNHNS and CDR2 SASEGT. In DNA, the CDR3 is TGTGCCAGCAGTGAGCGGGAGGAGACCCAGTACTTC. Its translation: CASSEREETQYF.

The V and J genes are TRBV27 and TRBJ1-1; the D gene is possibly TRBD1 (5 bases). The CDR3 extends over 16 amino acids. V lost 2 bases, J lost 7 bases, and 20 bases lay in between. CDR1 is MNHEY and CDR2 is SMNVEV in the germline V gene (reference sequence). In DNA, the CDR3 is TGTGCCAGCAGTTTAAGGTCGGGGGGAGGTGAAGGTGAAGCTTTCTTT. Its protein is CASSLRSGGGEGEAFF.

The rearrangement uses TRBV5-1 and TRBJ2-7; the D is unclear. Trimming took off 0 bases at V and 5 bases at J, with 18 bases between the two ends. The CDR3 has 16 amino acids. The germline gives CDR1 SGHRS, CDR2 YFSETQ. As DNA, the CDR3 is TGCGCCAGCAGCTTGGCCCCGGGTTCCGCGACGGACGAGCAGTACTTC. Protein product: CASSLAPGSATDEQYF.

The chain has TRBV15 and TRBJ2-1, with D perhaps matching TRBD2 (6 bases). This CDR3 contains 16 residues. V lost 2 bases and J 4 bases, leaving 15 bases between the germline ends. Germline CDR1 and CDR2: LNHNV and YYDKDF (reference sequence). CDR3 sequence reads: CATSRNGERVYNEQFF. The CDR3 DNA reads TGTGCCACCAGCAGAAACGGGGAGCGGGTTTACAATGAGCAGTTCTTC.

The V and J genes are TRBV7-9 and TRBJ1-1, with 9 nucleotides matching TRBD1. This CDR3 contains 19 residues. Germline V CDR1 and CDR2: SEHNR, FQNEAQ (reference sequence). Trimming cost V 0 bases and J 4 bases; bases outside gene matches: 15. CDR3 sequence: CASSLAGGTGQPWGTEAFF. The CDR3 DNA follows: TGTGCCAGCAGCTTAGCGGGGGGGACAGGGCAACCCTGGGGCACTGAAGCTTTCTTT.

The V call is TRBV18, the J call TRBJ1-2; TRBD1 matches at 10 bases. The J segment lost 3 bases and the V segment lost 4 bases, leaving 14 bases of the junction unmatched. CDR1 is KGHSH and CDR2 is LQKENI in the germline V gene. The CDR3 loop spans 18 amino acids. CDR3 nucleotide sequence: TGTGCCAGCTCACTCGAGACAGGGGGCAGGGGTTTTGACTATGGCTACACCTTC. This encodes CASSLETGGRGFDYGYTF.

The chain employs TRBV6-5 and TRBJ1-1; D gene unclear. Germline loops: CDR1 MNHEY, CDR2 SVGAGI. V was shortened by 4 bases and J by 1 base, with 7 bases between the two germline ends. The CDR3 runs 13 residues. The CDR3 here is CASSSGANTEAFF. The CDR3 DNA sequence: TGTGCCAGCAGTTCGGGAGCGAACACTGAAGCTTTCTTT.

The V and J genes are TRBV29-1 and TRBJ1-2, with a possible D match to TRBD1 (6 bases). The CDR3 has 17 residues. Trimming shortened V by 5 bases and J by 4 bases, and 26 bases separated the two germline ends. Germline V lookup: CDR1 SQVTM, CDR2 ANQGSEA. This CDR3 is CSVQSVGGLKLGYGYTF. The DNA of the CDR3 is TGCAGCGTTCAGTCCGTAGGGGGACTAAAACTAGGCTATGGCTACACCTTC.

The table lists this clone with a count of one. V is TRBV5-8 and J is TRBJ2-4, with a weak D call TRBD1 (5 bases). Looked up from germline, CDR1 is SGHTS and CDR2 is YDEGEE. V gave up 6 bases and J gave up 8 bases, with 12 bases separating them. The CDR3 runs 12 residues. The CDR3 sequence: CASKDIRDIQYF. The CDR3 DNA reads TGTGCCAGCAAGGACATTAGAGACATTCAGTACTTC.

This CDR3 is CASSHARVNTGELFF. CDR3 nucleotide sequence: TGCGCCAGCAGCCATGCACGGGTGAACACCGGGGAGCTGTTTTTT. The chain carries TRBV4-1 and TRBJ2-2; no clear D gene. CDR3 length equals 15 residues. CDR1 is MGHRA and CDR2 is YSYEKL in the germline V gene. The ends were cut back, 3 bases at V and 1 base at J, with 9 bases in the middle.

The chain recombines TRBV7-6 with TRBJ2-5; D might be TRBD2 (5 bases). The germline V and J ends were trimmed by 3 bases and 0 bases, with 14 bases remaining between them. CDR1 SGHVS and CDR2 FNYEAQ come from the germline V gene. The CDR3 totals 16 residues. Written as DNA, the CDR3 is TGTGCCAGCAGCTTTTGGGCTCGCGGGTACCAAGAGACCCAGTACTTC. Encoded protein: CASSFWARGYQETQYF.

This clone was observed a handful of times. The chain recombines TRBV15 with TRBJ2-3; possible D gene TRBD2, 7 bases. This CDR3 contains 17 residues. V was shortened by 0 bases and J by 3 bases, with 16 bases between the two germline ends. The germline gives CDR1 LNHNV, CDR2 YYDKDF (reference sequence). CDR3 residues: CATSREGGQRRTDTQYF. Here the CDR3 DNA reads TGTGCCACCAGCAGAGAGGGGGGGCAGAGGCGTACAGATACGCAGTATTTT. Based on the CDR3 plus reference TRBV15 and TRBJ2-3, the full variable domain is DAMVIQNPRYQVTQFGKPVTLSCSQTLNHNVMYWYQQKSSQAPKLLFHYYDKDFNNEADTPDNFQSRRPNTSFCFLDIRSPGLGDTAMYLCATSREGGQRRTDTQYFGPGTRLTVL.

The V gene is TRBV25-1, the J gene TRBJ2-3; D is undetermined. The CDR3 totals 13 residues. Trimming took off 3 bases at V and 5 bases at J, with 9 bases between the two ends. Germline-derived CDR1 and CDR2 are MGHDK and SYGVNS. CDR3 region: CASSDPRRDTQYF. The CDR3 region has the DNA TGTGCCAGCAGTGATCCCAGGCGAGATACGCAGTATTTT.